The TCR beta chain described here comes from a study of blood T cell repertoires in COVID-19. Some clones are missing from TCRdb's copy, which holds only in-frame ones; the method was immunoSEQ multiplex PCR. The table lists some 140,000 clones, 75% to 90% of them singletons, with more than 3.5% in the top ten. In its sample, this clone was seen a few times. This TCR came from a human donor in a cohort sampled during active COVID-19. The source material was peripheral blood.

CDR3: CASSLVGRGESPLHF. CDR3 nucleotide sequence: TGTGCCAGCAGCTTAGTAGGCAGGGGAGAATCACCCCTCCACTTT. The V call is TRBV7-3, the J call TRBJ1-6, with D perhaps TRBD1 (6 bases). This CDR3 is 15 amino acids long. Trimming cost V 2 bases and J 10 bases, with 15 bases left between them. CDR1 and CDR2 (germline): SGHTA, FQGTGA.